The 3 T cell receptor beta chains listed next were all sequenced from one sample in a study of blood T cell repertoires in COVID-19. The method was immunoSEQ multiplex PCR; TCRdb's version includes in-frame clones alone and lacks a portion of them. The sample carries roughly 260,000 clones, around 87% recorded once. Sequenced material: peripheral blood. Receptors were obtained from a woman between 45 and 60 years old with acute or convalescent COVID-19.

The chain links TRBV28 to TRBJ2-7; a weak D match, TRBD2 (5 bases). Trimming left V 3 bases short and J 2 bases short, with 17 bases between. The V gene's germline CDR1 is MDHEN and CDR2 SYDVKM. The CDR3 has 16 amino acids. Here the CDR3 reads CASSFWRLGNPYEQYF. Here the CDR3 DNA reads TGTGCCAGCAGTTTCTGGCGCCTCGGGAACCCCTACGAGCAGTACTTC.

This chain connects TRBV27 to TRBJ1-6, with 9 bases fitting TRBD1. The CDR3 is 16 residues long. The trim removed 7 bases at V and 9 bases at J, leaving 13 bases unmatched. The germline gives CDR1 MNHEY, CDR2 SMNVEV (reference sequence). DNA of the CDR3: TGTGCCAGCACCTCCTGGGACAGGGCTTCAAGTTCACCCCTCCACTTT. It yields the protein CASTSWDRASSSPLHF.

CDR3 bases: TGTGCCAGCAGTTTGGACAGTTTACTCTACAATGAGCAGTTCTTC. It yields the protein CASSLDSLLYNEQFF. The chain recombines TRBV27 with TRBJ2-1; D possibly corresponds to TRBD1 (6 bases). The CDR3 spans 15 residues. Deletions cut 3 bases from V and 3 bases from J, with 12 bases between. Germline V lookup: CDR1 MNHEY, CDR2 SMNVEV (reference sequence).